A selection of T cell receptor beta chains follows, all from one sample in a study of cytomegalovirus exposure and HLA in healthy donors. Profiling relied on immunoSEQ multiplex PCR, and the TCRdb table lists in-frame clones only, not all of them. The sample totals 100,000 to 150,000 clones. What was sequenced was PBMCs. All receptors come from a man younger than 40 in good health and CMV-seronegative. The CDR3 runs from the conserved cysteine through the conserved F or W. The order of the fields is D gene, J gene, V gene, CDR3 protein, CDR3 DNA. A D gene is named only where the DNA matches it firmly.

TRBD1,TRBJ1-5,TRBV19,CASSPRQGTSNQPQHF,TGTGCCAGTAGTCCAAGACAGGGAACTAGCAATCAGCCCCAGCATTTT
TRBD1,TRBJ2-7,TRBV28,CASSLTGDRHYEQYF,TGTGCCAGCAGTTTAACTGGGGACAGGCACTACGAGCAGTACTTC
-,TRBJ1-1,TRBV2,CASSGGTQGVNTEAFF,TGTGCCAGCAGTGGGGGGACTCAAGGAGTGAACACTGAAGCTTTCTTT
-,TRBJ1-4,TRBV5-1,CASSLGQYNEKLFF,TGCGCCAGCAGCTTGGGACAGTATAATGAAAAACTGTTTTTT
TRBD2,TRBJ2-7,TRBV9,CASSAGLAGEGYEQYF,TGTGCCAGCAGCGCGGGACTAGCGGGAGAGGGGTACGAGCAGTACTTC
TRBD1,TRBJ1-2,TRBV6-5,CASSQGQGPGYTF,TGTGCCAGCAGCCAAGGACAGGGCCCTGGCTACACCTTC
-,TRBJ2-2,TRBV5-1,CASSYSLRELFF,TGCGCCAGCAGCTACTCGTTGAGGGAGCTGTTTTTT
-,TRBJ1-4,TRBV10-2,CASSEKSWYDSQNEKLFF,TGCGCCAGCAGTGAGAAGAGTTGGTATGACAGTCAGAATGAAAAACTGTTTTTT
TRBD2,TRBJ2-7,TRBV29-1,CSARTSGVYEQYF,TGCAGCGCCCGGACTAGCGGGGTCTACGAGCAGTACTTC
-,TRBJ2-5,TRBV20-1,CSGQKQETQYF,TGCAGCGGACAGAAACAAGAGACCCAGTACTTC
-,TRBJ2-2,TRBV21-1,CASSKGLAGGPNTGELFF,TGTGCCAGCAGCAAGGGACTAGCGGGAGGGCCTAACACCGGGGAGCTGTTTTTT
TRBD2,TRBJ2-2,TRBV2,CASSERGVSAIGELFF,TGTGCCAGCAGTGAACGGGGGGTCTCCGCCATCGGGGAGCTGTTTTTT
TRBD1,TRBJ2-1,TRBV19,CASSIYRGLGNEQFF,TGTGCCAGTAGTATATACAGGGGGCTGGGGAATGAGCAGTTCTTC
-,TRBJ1-6,TRBV2,CATGGRGSSPLHF,TGTGCCACGGGGGGGAGGGGAAGTTCACCCCTCCACTTT
-,TRBJ1-1,TRBV29-1,CSVGANTEAFF,TGCAGCGTAGGGGCGAACACTGAAGCTTTCTTT
-,TRBJ1-2,TRBV18,CASSREANYGFTF,TGTGCCAGCTCACGCGAAGCTAACTATGGCTTCACCTTC
TRBD2,TRBJ2-7,TRBV6-5,CASRIWLADHYEQYF,TGTGCCAGCAGAATATGGCTAGCGGATCACTACGAGCAGTACTTC